The 22 T cell receptor beta chains below come from one sample, sequenced in a study of shared clonotypes between healthy human individuals. Libraries were prepared by immunoSEQ multiplex PCR; TCRdb keeps only in-frame clonotypes and omits some of them. The sample contains some 2 million clones, about 95% of which appear only once. CD8 cells classed as naive were CD45RO-negative and positively selected for CCR7, excluding terminally differentiated effector memory CD45RA+ cells. Source material: naive CD8+ T cells sorted from blood. These receptors originate from a man aged 18 to 29 in good health.

This clone came up many times. In the same sample, other DNA sequences code for this CDR3. CDR3 nucleotides: TGCGCCAGCAGCCAAGACCCGGACAGCTCCTACGAGCAGTACTTC. Translated: CASSQDPDSSYEQYF. The V and J genes are TRBV4-3 and TRBJ2-7, with D possibly matching TRBD1 (6 bases). Trimming left V 0 bases short and J 0 bases short, with 9 bases between. The germline V gene encodes CDR1 LGHNA and CDR2 YSLEER. The CDR3 is 15 residues long.

The chain carries TRBV27 and TRBJ2-1; D ambiguous. Trimming removed 4 bases from V and 5 bases from J, with 15 bases in between. Germline CDR1 MNHEY, CDR2 SMNVEV (reference sequence). The CDR3 covers 15 residues. CDR3 DNA: TGTGCCAGCAGTTCCCATTCGGGCGGAGACAATGAGCAGTTCTTC. This translates into CASSSHSGGDNEQFF.

The table lists this clone with a count of one. Other DNA sequences in the same sample also yield this CDR3. The chain uses TRBV5-1 and TRBJ2-7; D is uncertain. The CDR3 runs to 13 residues. Trimming removed 0 bases at V and 2 bases at J, with 6 bases between. Germline CDR1 SGHRS, CDR2 YFSETQ. This chain's CDR3 is CASSLGLPYEQYF. The CDR3 nucleotides read TGCGCCAGCAGCTTGGGGCTTCCCTACGAGCAGTACTTC.

The rearrangement joins TRBV4-1 to TRBJ1-4; unclear D gene. This CDR3 is built from 14 residues. Trimming left V 1 base short and J 5 bases short, with 8 bases between. CDR1 and CDR2 (germline): MGHRA, YSYEKL. The CDR3 spells CASSQGGYNEKLFF. As DNA, the CDR3 is TGCGCCAGCAGCCAAGGGGGTTACAATGAAAAACTGTTTTTT.

The rearrangement links TRBV15 to TRBJ1-2, with a tentative D call TRBD1 (6 bases). CDR3 size: 13 residues. V was shortened by 8 bases and J by 7 bases, with 17 bases between the two germline ends. CDR1 is LNHNV and CDR2 is YYDKDF in the germline V gene (reference sequence). CDR3 bases: TGTGCCACCGGCGCTCTGGGGGCTGGTGGCTACACCTTC. Its protein is CATGALGAGGYTF. Together with reference TRBV15 and TRBJ1-2, the CDR3 gives the full variable domain: DAMVIQNPRYQVTQFGKPVTLSCSQTLNHNVMYWYQQKSSQAPKLLFHYYDKDFNNEADTPDNFQSRRPNTSFCFLDIRSPGLGDTAMYLCATGALGAGGYTFGSGTRLTVV.

The sample holds one count of this clone. Other DNA sequences of this sample code for an identical CDR3. The rearrangement joins TRBV9 to TRBJ2-7; D may match TRBD1 or TRBD2 (7 bases each). The V gene lost 3 bases and the J gene lost 1 base, with 14 bases spanning the gap. CDR1 is SGDLS and CDR2 is YYNGEE in the germline V gene. CDR3 length: 15 amino acids. The CDR3 DNA is TGTGCCAGCAGCGCAGGGGGGGAGTCGTCCTACGAGCAGTACTTC. This sequence encodes CASSAGGESSYEQYF.

The V gene is TRBV28, the J gene TRBJ2-3; D gene ambiguous. V dropped 4 bases and J dropped 0 bases, with 11 bases sitting between them. The CDR3 sequence is 15 residues long. The germline CDR1 and CDR2 sequences are MDHEN and SYDVKM. The CDR3 region has the DNA TGTGCCAGCAGTTCCCCCAGCTCTAGCACAGATACGCAGTATTTT. Translating gives CASSSPSSSTDTQYF.

The gene calls are TRBV23-1 and TRBJ2-2; 14 nucleotides line up with TRBD2. TRBV23-1 belongs to the ORF category, with a function that is uncertain. V was clipped by 0 bases and J by 1 base; unmatched bases: 4. The CDR3 contains 19 residues. The CDR3 nucleotides read TGCGCCAGCAGTCAATCGACTAGCGGGAGGGCCCGGAACACCGGGGAGCTGTTTTTT. It translates to CASSQSTSGRARNTGELFF.

The gene calls are TRBV7-6 and TRBJ2-7, with 10 nucleotides matching TRBD2. The CDR3 length is 14 residues. The V gene end was trimmed by 4 bases and the J gene end by 4 bases; junction bases not matched to a gene: 4. Germline CDR1 is SGHVS and CDR2 is FNYEAQ. CDR3 bases: TGTGCCAGCAGCTCGAGCGGGAGGGCATACGAGCAGTACTTC. Residues: CASSSSGRAYEQYF.

Details on this clone: Distinct nucleotide sequences in the sample also encode this CDR3. The DNA for the CDR3 is TGTGCCAGTAGTATTTCATTAGGCACTGAAGCTTTCTTT. Its translation is CASSISLGTEAFF. J is TRBJ1-1 and V is TRBV19; unclear D gene. V was pared by 3 bases and J by 4 bases, with 9 bases between. This CDR3 is 13 amino acids long. Germline CDR1 and CDR2: LNHDA and SQIVND (reference sequence).

The chain links TRBV27 to TRBJ2-7, with D hard to call. Trimming shortened V by 4 bases and J by 5 bases, and 15 bases separated the two germline ends. This CDR3 contains 14 residues. The V gene's germline CDR1 is MNHEY and CDR2 SMNVEV (reference sequence). CDR3 DNA: TGTGCCAGCAGTTCCCGGGCGAGTAGAGACGAGCAGTACTTC. Translated, it gives CASSSRASRDEQYF.

The chain couples TRBV5-4 to TRBJ2-7; D tentatively fits TRBD1 or TRBD2 (5 bases each). CDR1 and CDR2 from the germline V gene are SGHNT and YYREEE (reference sequence). The V and J ends lost 4 bases and 1 base respectively, with 18 bases between them. The length of the CDR3 is 16 residues. The CDR3 here is CASSQRGVMGSYEQYF. In DNA, the CDR3 is TGTGCCAGCAGCCAGAGAGGGGTTATGGGATCCTACGAGCAGTACTTC.

Remarks on this clone: Other DNA sequences within the sample encode an identical CDR3. The V and J genes are TRBV5-8 and TRBJ2-7; D is uncertain. This CDR3 spans 12 amino acids. V dropped 1 base and J dropped 0 bases, with 2 bases sitting between them. Per germline, CDR1 SGHTS and CDR2 YDEGEE. For the CDR3, the DNA is TGTGCCAGCAGCTTGAGCTCCTACGAGCAGTACTTC. Residues: CASSLSSYEQYF.

The chain has TRBV11-2 and TRBJ2-3; the D gene is possibly TRBD1 (6 bases). The germline V gene encodes CDR1 SGHAT and CDR2 FQNNGV. With 2 bases removed from V and 4 bases from J, the gap between germline ends came to 7 bases. The CDR3 loop spans 13 amino acids. The DNA of the CDR3 is TGTGCCAGCAGCTTATCAGGGGCAGATACGCAGTATTTT. Protein product: CASSLSGADTQYF.

This chain connects TRBV7-8 to TRBJ2-7; TRBD1 matches at 10 bases. V was clipped by 1 base and J by 5 bases; unmatched bases: 2. Per the germline V gene, CDR1 is SGHVS and CDR2 is FQNEAQ. CDR3 length: 14 residues. The CDR3 DNA reads TGTGCCAGCAGCTTAGGGGACAGGGGAAACGAGCAGTACTTC. Its protein is CASSLGDRGNEQYF.

This chain connects TRBV6-6 to TRBJ2-7, with 8 bases lining up with TRBD1. The CDR3 has 15 amino acids. V dropped 6 bases and J dropped 2; count of bases not matched to a gene: 9. The germline gives CDR1 MNHNY, CDR2 SVGAGI (reference sequence). The CDR3 nucleotides are TGTGCCAGCAGCGGACAGGGTACGGTCGCCTACGAGCAGTACTTC. Protein: CASSGQGTVAYEQYF.

In this sample, this clone turned up once. In the same sample, other DNA sequences code for this CDR3. The CDR3 protein is CASSLSGDEQYF. The CDR3 region has the DNA TGTGCCAGCAGTTTATCTGGGGACGAGCAGTACTTC. V gene TRBV28 combines with J gene TRBJ2-7; D uncertain. Germline lookup yields CDR1 MDHEN and CDR2 SYDVKM. CDR3 length equals 12 residues. The V end was cut by 1 base, the J end by 5 bases, with 6 bases between. The entire variable domain, with the rest obtained from reference TRBV28 and TRBJ2-7, is as follows: DVKVTQSSRYLVKRTGEKVFLECVQDMDHENMFWYRQDPGLGLRLIYFSYDVKMKEKGDIPEGYSVSREKKERFSLILESASTNQTSMYLCASSLSGDEQYFGPGTRLTVT.

The chain uses TRBV29-1 and TRBJ2-2; TRBD2 matches at 9 bases. Germline CDR1 reads SQVTM; CDR2 reads ANQGSEA. With V trimmed by 2 bases and J by 4 bases, 5 bases remained unmatched. This CDR3 contains 15 residues. CDR3 loop: CSVEPREGPTGELFF. CDR3 DNA sequence: TGCAGCGTTGAACCGCGGGAGGGCCCCACCGGGGAGCTGTTTTTT.

The chain couples TRBV1 to TRBJ2-2; the D call TRBD2 from the table was never checked on the DNA. TRBV1 is marked as a pseudogene. The length of the CDR3 is 16 residues. The CDR3 region has the DNA TGCACCAGCAGCCCCCCCTGTGGGGAGGGCACCGGGGAGCTGTTTTTT. Protein product: CTSSPPCGEGTGELFF.

The chain has TRBV29-1 and TRBJ2-3, with a tentative D call TRBD2 (6 bases). Trimming removed 5 bases from V and 0 bases from J, with 9 bases in between. The V gene's germline CDR1 is SQVTM and CDR2 ANQGSEA. CDR3 size: 13 residues. In DNA, the CDR3 is TGCAGCGTTCCGGGGGAAAGCACAGATACGCAGTATTTT. Its translation: CSVPGESTDTQYF.

This clone has just one count. The chain has TRBV27 and TRBJ2-2; possibly TRBD2 for D (6 bases). Trimming shortened V by 2 bases and J by 6 bases, and 10 bases separated the two germline ends. CDR3 length: 14 amino acids. The germline CDR1 and CDR2 sequences are MNHEY and SMNVEV (reference sequence). CDR3 region: CASSLAGSPGELFF. CDR3 DNA: TGTGCCAGCAGTTTAGCGGGGTCACCCGGGGAGCTGTTTTTT.

This chain uses TRBV10-3 with TRBJ2-7, with TRBD2 identical over 8 bases. The germline CDR1 and CDR2 sequences are ENHRY and SYGVKD. The CDR3 sequence is 15 residues long. Trimming at V came to 0 bases and at J to 2 bases, leaving 3 bases not matched to a gene. The CDR3 sequence: CAISESSGSPYEQYF. DNA for the CDR3: TGTGCCATCAGTGAGTCCAGCGGGAGCCCCTACGAGCAGTACTTC.